Listed below are T cell receptor beta chains from one sample, sequenced in a study of CD8+ T cells in alopecia areata. Assay: immunoSEQ multiplex PCR; the TCRdb copy retains only in-frame clones and omits some. The sample holds 150,000 to 200,000 clones; roughly three fifths are singletons and the top ten take 1.3%. Material: CD4+ T cells sorted from blood, obtained around week 49, from a patient treated with tofacitinib. The receptor set was obtained from a human donor with alopecia areata. Each CDR3 is given with its conserved first and last residue. The D gene is left open where the match is weak. Size values are once, few and many counts, or a class for expanded clones, and some rows have none.

d_call clone_size j_call v_call cdr3_nt cdr3_aa
NA once TRBJ2-5 TRBV2 TGTGCCAGCAGTGAAGAGTGGCAGCCGGAGACCCAGTACTTC CASSEEWQPETQYF
NA NA TRBJ1-2 TRBV6-6 TGTGCCAGCGGCCTCACCTCGTATGGCTACACCTTC CASGLTSYGYTF
TRBD2 NA TRBJ2-3 TRBV7-9 TGTGCCAGCAGCGAGACGACTAGCGGATACACAGATACGCAGTATTTT CASSETTSGYTDTQYF
TRBD1 few TRBJ1-1 TRBV29-1 TGCAGCGCAATACAGGGGAGGAACACTGAAGCTTTCTTT CSAIQGRNTEAFF
NA NA TRBJ2-5 TRBV5-1 TGCGCCAGCAGCTTGCAGGGCTTGTACCAAGAGACCCAGTACTTC CASSLQGLYQETQYF
NA NA TRBJ1-1 TRBV29-1 TGCAGCGTTCTGGACCGTGAATGGGGGGACACTGAAGCTTTCTTT CSVLDREWGDTEAFF
NA NA TRBJ2-7 TRBV9 TGTGCCAGCAGCCCCGGGACATTAAGCGAGCAGTACTTC CASSPGTLSEQYF
NA NA TRBJ2-7 TRBV25-1 TGTGCCAGCACCCGGGACACTTATCCCTACGAGCAGTACTTC CASTRDTYPYEQYF
NA NA TRBJ2-5 TRBV11-2 TGTGCCAGCAGCTCCCGCCCCCGGGAGACCCAGTACTTC CASSSRPRETQYF
NA NA TRBJ1-1 TRBV9 TGTGCCAGCACTGGATTCATGAACACTGAAGCTTTCTTT CASTGFMNTEAFF
TRBD2 NA TRBJ2-3 TRBV6-6 TGTGCCAGCACTGGACTAGCGGGGGTGTTGGATACGCAGTATTTT CASTGLAGVLDTQYF
NA NA TRBJ2-7 TRBV29-1 TGCAGCGTAGGGGACACCGACTACGAGCAGTACTTC CSVGDTDYEQYF
TRBD1 NA TRBJ2-7 TRBV29-1 TGCAGCGTTGAAGGGGACAGGGCCCACGAGCAGTACTTC CSVEGDRAHEQYF
NA NA TRBJ1-2 TRBV9 TGTGCCAGCAGCGTAGGGCAGAACTATGGCTACACCTTC CASSVGQNYGYTF
TRBD2 few TRBJ2-3 TRBV7-2 TGTGCCAGCAGTCGACTAGTAGCGGGGACAGATACGCAGTATTTT CASSRLVAGTDTQYF
TRBD2 few TRBJ2-2 TRBV4-3 TGCGCCAGCAGCCACTTTCTAGCGGGGGCGAACACCGGGGAGCTGTTTTTT CASSHFLAGANTGELFF
NA NA TRBJ2-2 TRBV7-9 TGTGCCAGCAGCTTAGCCGGGGAGCTGTTTTTT CASSLAGELFF
NA NA TRBJ2-1 TRBV30 TGTGCCTGGAGTTTACCGGGGCTCAATGAGCAGTTCTTC CAWSLPGLNEQFF
TRBD1 few TRBJ2-5 TRBV29-1 TGCAGCGCTGGAGCTACAGGGGCCCAGTGGACCCAGTACTTC CSAGATGAQWTQYF
NA NA TRBJ2-6 TRBV29-1 TGCAGCGTTGAAATGGGTACTGGGGCCAACGTCCTGACTTTC CSVEMGTGANVLTF
TRBD1 few TRBJ2-2 TRBV29-1 TGCAGCGTTGAGCCGGGACAGGGAAGCACCGGGGAGCTGTTTTTT CSVEPGQGSTGELFF
NA NA TRBJ1-2 TRBV7-2 TGTGCCAGCAGCTTCAGGAACTATGGCTACACCTTC CASSFRNYGYTF
TRBD1 NA TRBJ1-1 TRBV18 TGTGCCAGCTCATCGACAGGGGACACTGAAGCTTTCTTT CASSSTGDTEAFF
NA once TRBJ1-1 TRBV10-2 TGCGCCAGCAGATACCAGGGGAACACTGAAGCTTTCTTT CASRYQGNTEAFF
NA NA TRBJ1-6 TRBV27 TGTGCCAGCAGTTTAAATGGGAACCAGGGTTCCAAACTCCACTTT CASSLNGNQGSKLHF
TRBD1 NA TRBJ1-2 TRBV4-3 TGCGCCAGCGGAGGGGGGACAGGGCATGGCTACACCTTC CASGGGTGHGYTF
NA NA TRBJ2-1 TRBV9 TGTGCCAGCAGCGCCCAGGGTTCGGGGTACAATGAGCAGTTCTTC CASSAQGSGYNEQFF
NA NA TRBJ2-1 TRBV27 TGTGCCAGCATGACCCTCAATGAGCAGTTCTTC CASMTLNEQFF
NA many TRBJ2-1 TRBV27 TGTGCCAGCAGTTTAAGTCTGTATAACGGCAATGAGCAGTTCTTC CASSLSLYNGNEQFF
NA NA TRBJ1-2 TRBV19 TGTGCCAGTACCCTTCAGGGGTTTTACTATGGCTACACCTTC CASTLQGFYYGYTF
TRBD1 NA TRBJ2-2 TRBV29-1 TGCAGCGTTGAACAGGGGGCAGGCGGGGAGCTGTTTTTT CSVEQGAGGELFF
TRBD1 few TRBJ1-3 TRBV6-6 TGTGCCAGCTCTCGACAGGGGGCTAGATCTGGAAACACCATATATTTT CASSRQGARSGNTIYF
NA once TRBJ2-7 TRBV4-3 TGCGCCAGCAGCCAAGGTACCAGTAACGACGAGCAGTACTTC CASSQGTSNDEQYF
TRBD1 NA TRBJ1-2 TRBV29-1 TGCAGCGTCTACCCCGGGACAGGGGGCGGTTATGGCTACACCTTC CSVYPGTGGGYGYTF
NA NA TRBJ2-5 TRBV7-8 TGTGCCAGCAGCTCCCGACTAGATCGGGAGACCCAGTACTTC CASSSRLDRETQYF
NA few TRBJ2-3 TRBV2 TGTGCCAGCAGTGATTATCAGGGGTCAGCGATCACAGATACGCAGTATTTT CASSDYQGSAITDTQYF
TRBD1 few TRBJ2-3 TRBV18 TGTGCCAGCTCGGCAAGACAGGGAAGCACAGATACGCAGTATTTT CASSARQGSTDTQYF
NA few TRBJ2-2 TRBV29-1 TGCAGCGTTGAAAGGGCTCCCACCGGGGAGCTGTTTTTT CSVERAPTGELFF
NA few TRBJ1-1 TRBV30 TGTGCCTGGAGTAGCAGGGTGAACACTGAAGCTTTCTTT CAWSSRVNTEAFF
NA few TRBJ2-3 TRBV6-5 TGTGCCAGCAGTGAAGGGGGTACGCAGTATTTT CASSEGGTQYF
NA NA TRBJ1-2 TRBV6-6 TGTGCCAGCAAGGACGGTCTCTATGGCTACACCTTC CASKDGLYGYTF
NA once TRBJ2-7 TRBV2 TGTGCCAGCAGTGAAGAGCTAGCCTCCGAGCAGTACTTC CASSEELASEQYF
TRBD2 NA TRBJ2-1 TRBV4-1 TGCGCCAGCAGCTTCATGCGGGGGGGCTACGATGAGCAGTTCTTC CASSFMRGGYDEQFF
NA NA TRBJ1-1 TRBV29-1 TGCAGCGCTCTGACAAGGATGAACACTGAAGCTTTCTTT CSALTRMNTEAFF
NA once TRBJ1-5 TRBV21-1 TGTGCCGCCGCACCCTATCAGCCCCAGCATTTT CAAAPYQPQHF